This TCR beta chain was obtained from a study of blood T cell repertoires in COVID-19. V gave up 5 bases and J gave up 5 bases; unmatched junction bases: 7. The V gene's germline CDR1 is SEHNR and CDR2 FQNEAQ (reference sequence). The length of the CDR3 is 15 residues. Authors' methods: The authors estimated nucleated cell counts from reference gene primer amplification. Data came from immunoSEQ multiplex PCR; TCRdb stores just in-frame clones and leaves some out. V, J and clone size derive from that table, while D and trimming were established from the DNA sequence. The sample lists 65,000 or so clones; around 90% were seen once.

This TCR was recovered from a human donor with acute or convalescent COVID-19. The donor label of this sample is uncertain. Material: peripheral blood. This chain uses TRBV7-9 with TRBJ1-5; TRBD1 aligns across 9 bases. Here the CDR3 reads CASSQGQGLHQPQHF. For the CDR3, the DNA is TGTGCCAGCAGCCAGGGACAGGGACTCCATCAGCCCCAGCATTTT.